This T cell receptor (beta chain) was recovered during a study of T cells in Graves' hyperthyroidism and ophthalmopathy. Study-level findings and limits: Blood also showed most of the thyroid clonotypes that were expanded above 0.001.

RNA transcripts were the template for amplifying TCR beta CDR3 regions. Primed by the HTBI set, a first-round RT-PCR was run on the TCR CDR3. Via MiXCR, TCRdb re-called the multiplex PCR reads, giving one row per CDR3 protein. Of 410,000 or so distinct CDR3 sequences in the sample, under 15% were seen once. The CDR3 contains 12 residues. With 4 bases removed from V and 8 bases from J, the gap between germline ends came to 8 bases. In germline, CDR1 is MNHEY, CDR2 SVGAGI. This clonotype was picked up many times. Its antigen is not known. The sample was blood. This sequence was found in a man aged 18 to 35 with Graves' ophthalmopathy. The V call is TRBV6-5, the J call TRBJ2-2, with D perhaps matching TRBD1 (5 bases). The CDR3 DNA follows: TGTGCCAGCAGTTCTTGGACAGGGGAGCTGTTTTTT. Translating gives CASSSWTGELFF.